Here is one T cell receptor (beta chain) with its context. It has no known antigen specificity. No quality values exist for individual bases; no much larger clone is one base distant. Library prep was done by the immunoSEQ multiplex PCR assay. Drawn from immuneACCESS, this table holds only the in-frame rearrangements with V and J called that TCRdb kept. Clones are partly lost; checked studies trace under half to an unresolved V gene and leave the rest unexplained. For this sample there are about 220,000 clones; around 94% appear just once. The ten largest clones add up to less than 1.6% of the sample. The data stem from a study of control samples from healthy donors and cancer patients (dated by TCRdb to the early 2020s). The germline V and J ends show losses of 0 bases and 1 base respectively, and no gene match explains 5 bases of the junction. Inclusive of the bounding cysteine and phenylalanine, the CDR3 is 17 residues long. The read is trimmed to its CDR3 DNA, 51 bases read in frame from base 1. From the germline V gene, CDR1 is MGHRA and CDR2 is YSYEKL.

The sample comprised blood. The origin of this receptor is a man aged 50 to 59 in good health. The sequence links TRBV4-1 to TRBJ2-2; 7 bases in between match TRBD1. In nucleotides, the sequence is TGCGCCAGCAGCCAAGATTCCCCAGGGGGGAACACCGGGGAGCTGTTTTTT. Its amino acids are CASSQDSPGGNTGELFF.